The 25 T cell receptor beta chains reported below all come from one sample, sequenced in a study of cytomegalovirus exposure and HLA in healthy donors. Vbeta (60) and Jbeta (13) primers were used in the PCR. Clones were read by immunoSEQ multiplex PCR, and TCRdb kept only the in-frame ones, dropping some. The sample records under 100,000 clones, about 9.4% being singletons. The source material was PBMCs. Receptor source: a man aged 55-75 years in good health and CMV-seropositive.

V is TRBV2 and J is TRBJ2-7; 8 bases align to TRBD1. CDR1 is SNHLY and CDR2 is FYNNEI in the germline V gene. This CDR3 has 13 amino acids. V dropped 10 bases and J dropped 3; count of bases not matched to a gene: 8. DNA of the CDR3: TGTGCCATCGTGGACAGGGCGGACTACGAGCAGTACTTC. This gives the protein CAIVDRADYEQYF.

This clone was picked up a small number of times. V and J are TRBV21-1 and TRBJ2-6; TRBD2, as called in the table, went unchecked against the DNA. TRBV21-1 has pseudogene status. The CDR3 is 17 residues long. The CDR3, as DNA: TGTGCCAGCCCCCTGGCTAGCGGACCCTCTGGGGCCAACGTCCTGACTTTC. This gives the protein CASPLASGPSGANVLTF.

In this sample, this clone turned up a few times. This rearrangement joins TRBV15 to TRBJ2-1, with 9 positions matching TRBD2. The germline V gene has CDR1 LNHNV and CDR2 YYDKDF (reference sequence). The length of the CDR3 is 16 residues. The ends lost 8 bases at V and 3 bases at J; junction bases unmatched: 11. CDR3 sequence reads: CATVHLAGVLYNEQFF. As DNA, the CDR3 is TGTGCCACCGTCCATTTAGCGGGGGTACTCTACAATGAGCAGTTCTTC.

The CDR3: CAWSTLGTGSDNQPQHF. CDR3 bases: TGTGCCTGGAGCACGCTCGGGACAGGGTCTGACAATCAGCCCCAGCATTTT. V usage is TRBV30 and J usage is TRBJ1-5; TRBD1 aligns across 9 bases. This CDR3 has 17 amino acids. In germline, CDR1 is GTSNPN, CDR2 SVGIG (reference sequence). Trimming removed 3 bases from V and 3 bases from J; junction bases left unmatched: 12.

The genes are TRBV15 and TRBJ1-1; 11 bases agree with TRBD1. The germline V gene encodes CDR1 LNHNV and CDR2 YYDKDF (reference sequence). The J segment lost 6 bases and the V segment lost 7 bases, leaving 7 bases of the junction unmatched. The CDR3 has 14 amino acids. This CDR3 reads CATTFGQGAPEAFF. DNA for the CDR3: TGTGCCACCACCTTCGGACAGGGGGCCCCTGAAGCTTTCTTT.

CDR3 region: CASSVTSGVTTDTQYF. The DNA for the CDR3 is TGTGCCAGCAGTGTAACTAGCGGGGTTACCACAGATACGCAGTATTTT. The chain carries TRBV6-1 and TRBJ2-3; TRBD2 matches 10 bases. The CDR3 has 16 residues. The trim removed 4 bases at V and 2 bases at J, leaving 6 bases unmatched. Germline V CDR1 and CDR2: MNHNS, SASEGT.

The gene calls are TRBV28 and TRBJ2-7, with TRBD1 as a possible D gene (6 bases). CDR3 size: 14 residues. CDR1 is MDHEN, CDR2 SYDVKM, per germline. The V and J ends lost 6 bases and 0 bases respectively, with 12 bases between them. DNA for the CDR3: TGTGCCAGCAGCTCGGGACACAACTCCTACGAGCAGTACGTC. Encoded protein: CASSSGHNSYEQYV.

The chain carries TRBV28 and TRBJ2-5; possibly TRBD2 for D (5 bases). V gave up 5 bases and J gave up 2 bases, with 12 bases separating them. Germline V lookup: CDR1 MDHEN, CDR2 SYDVKM. The CDR3 is 14 residues long. CDR3 sequence: CASSPPGGQETQYF. The CDR3 DNA sequence: TGTGCCAGCAGTCCCCCCGGAGGTCAAGAGACCCAGTACTTC.

This clone was seen only a few times. This rearrangement joins TRBV29-1 to TRBJ1-2; D uncertain. The CDR3 totals 11 residues. The ends were cut back, 7 bases at V and 4 bases at J, with 10 bases in the middle. Germline loops: CDR1 SQVTM, CDR2 ANQGSEA. DNA for the CDR3: TGCAGCGACAACTCGGGCTATGGCTACACCTTC. Its protein is CSDNSGYGYTF. Full variable domain (missing parts from reference TRBV29-1 and TRBJ1-2): SAVISQKPSRDICQRGTSLTIQCQVDSQVTMMFWYRQQPGQSLTLIATANQGSEATYESGFVIDKFPISRPNLTFSTLTVSNMSPEDSSIYLCSDNSGYGYTFGSGTRLTVV.

In its sample, this clone was seen a few times. The CDR3 DNA follows: TGTGCCAGCAGGGTGACAGGGCTCCCCTCTGGGGCCAACGTCCTGACTTTC. It specifies CASRVTGLPSGANVLTF. The rearrangement uses TRBV2 and TRBJ2-6, with 7 bases that match TRBD1. Germline-derived CDR1 and CDR2 are SNHLY and FYNNEI. The CDR3 consists of 17 residues. V was pared by 6 bases and J by 0 bases, with 8 bases of the junction left unmatched.

V usage is TRBV19 and J usage is TRBJ2-7; D is unresolved. In germline, CDR1 is LNHDA, CDR2 SQIVND (reference sequence). V shed 9 bases and J shed 2 bases, with 23 bases lying between them. The CDR3 has 16 amino acids. DNA for the CDR3: TGTGCCAGCCTTAGCCGTAATATTACTCCCCCCTACGAGCAGTACTTC. It yields the protein CASLSRNITPPYEQYF.

The rearrangement joins TRBV4-2 to TRBJ2-7; 7 positions agree with TRBD2. After removal of 1 base from V and 0 bases from J, the junction contained 3 bases not matched to a gene. Per the germline V gene, CDR1 is LGHNA and CDR2 is YNFKEQ. This CDR3 is 15 amino acids long. The CDR3 region is CASSQASGLSYEQYF. The CDR3 DNA is TGTGCCAGCAGCCAAGCTAGCGGACTCTCCTACGAGCAGTACTTC.

The chain links TRBV5-1 to TRBJ1-2, with TRBD1 matching over 7 bases. Germline V gene data show CDR1 as SGHRS and CDR2 as YFSETQ. The junction had 7 bases not matched to a gene; V was cut back by 3 bases and J by 8 bases. This CDR3 is 13 amino acids long. In DNA, the CDR3 is TGCGCCAGCAGCTGGAAAGGGGGCGAAGGCTACACCTTC. Protein sequence: CASSWKGGEGYTF.

The chain combines TRBV7-9 with TRBJ1-4; 10 nucleotides line up with TRBD1. Per germline, CDR1 SEHNR and CDR2 FQNEAQ (reference sequence). The CDR3 consists of 14 residues. V lost 8 bases and J lost 8; bases outside the gene matches: 8. Written as DNA, the CDR3 is TGTGCCAGCGTGCCGGGACAGGGGAGAGAAAAACTGTTTTTT. Translation gives CASVPGQGREKLFF.

There are a few counts of this clone. This rearrangement joins TRBV25-1 to TRBJ2-7; TRBD2 aligns across 9 bases. Germline trimming cut 1 base from V and 4 bases from J; bases unmatched to any gene: 11. The CDR3 is 17 residues long. Germline V gene data show CDR1 as MGHDK and CDR2 as SYGVNS. The CDR3 region is CASSEFGVAGERYEQYF. The CDR3 DNA is TGTGCCAGCAGTGAATTTGGGGTAGCGGGAGAAAGGTACGAGCAGTACTTC.

Only a few counts were recorded for this clone. V gene TRBV10-2 combines with J gene TRBJ2-2; 9 nucleotides align to TRBD1. Germline-derived CDR1 and CDR2 are WSHSY and SAAADI. After removal of 6 bases from V and 6 bases from J, the junction contained 5 bases not matched to a gene. The CDR3 runs 14 residues. CDR3 protein: CASRGDRVAGELFF. The DNA for the CDR3 is TGCGCCAGCAGGGGGGACAGGGTGGCCGGGGAGCTGTTTTTT.

The rearrangement links TRBV7-3 to TRBJ2-3, with D perhaps TRBD2 (6 bases). In germline, CDR1 is SGHTA, CDR2 FQGTGA. V lost 2 bases and J lost 0, with 12 bases in between. The CDR3 has 16 amino acids. CDR3 coding DNA: TGTGCCAGCAGCTTAGAAGGCGGGGCTAGCACAGATACGCAGTATTTT. Its protein product is CASSLEGGASTDTQYF.

This clone was observed a handful of times. The chain carries TRBV7-8 and TRBJ1-6; D not certain. The CDR3 totals 16 residues. Trimming cost V 4 bases and J 10 bases, with 20 bases left between them. Germline values: CDR1 SGHVS, CDR2 FQNEAQ. In DNA, the CDR3 is TGTGCCAGCAGCTATGGGAGACTCCCTAGGAGGTCACCCCTCCACTTT. It specifies CASSYGRLPRRSPLHF.

In its sample, this clone was seen a few times. The V gene is TRBV7-2, the J gene TRBJ2-1; 11 bases fit TRBD2. This CDR3 is built from 14 residues. The V and J ends lost 1 base and 10 bases, in that order; junction bases with no gene match: 3. Germline CDR1 SGHTA, CDR2 FQGNSA. The CDR3 region is CASSLGLAGYEQFF. The CDR3 bases are TGTGCCAGCAGCTTAGGACTAGCGGGATACGAGCAGTTCTTC. The full variable domain, in which reference TRBV7-2 and TRBJ2-1 provide the parts outside the CDR3, is GAGVSQSPSNKVTEKGKDVELRCDPISGHTALYWYRQSLGQGLEFLIYFQGNSAPDKSGLPSDRFSAERTGGSVSTLTIQRTQQEDSAVYLCASSLGLAGYEQFFGPGTRLTVL.

This rearrangement joins TRBV9 to TRBJ1-1, with D hard to call. Trimming took 3 bases from V and 1 from J, leaving 7 bases between them. Germline CDR1 reads SGDLS; CDR2 reads YYNGEE. This CDR3 has 13 residues. The CDR3 bases are TGTGCCAGCAGCGCCACAACGAACACTGAAGCTTTCTTT. This encodes CASSATTNTEAFF.

This chain connects TRBV10-3 to TRBJ2-7; possibly TRBD1 for D (5 bases). The V gene's germline CDR1 is ENHRY and CDR2 SYGVKD. CDR3 length equals 15 residues. With 10 bases removed from V and 2 bases from J, the gap between germline ends came to 21 bases. Here the CDR3 DNA reads TGTGCCACCCTACCCCCAGGGCCGGAAGCCTACGAGCAGTACTTC. Protein product: CATLPPGPEAYEQYF.

The chain combines TRBV7-2 with TRBJ1-1, with a possible D match to TRBD1 (6 bases). This CDR3 is 14 amino acids long. Per the germline V gene, CDR1 is SGHTA and CDR2 is FQGNSA. The V gene lost 5 bases and the J gene lost 2 bases, with 12 bases spanning the gap. CDR3 bases: TGTGCCAGCAGCACGTCCGGGACAAACACTGAAGCTTTCTTT. It is translated as CASSTSGTNTEAFF.

The CDR3 here is CASSLRTDGELFF. The CDR3 DNA reads TGCGCCAGCAGCTTGAGGACAGACGGGGAGCTGTTTTTT. The V call is TRBV5-1, the J call TRBJ2-2; maybe TRBD1 (6 bases). This CDR3 has 13 amino acids. Trimming took off 1 base at V and 7 bases at J, with 8 bases between the two ends. Germline-derived CDR1 and CDR2 are SGHRS and YFSETQ.

DNA of the CDR3: TGTGCCAGCAGCGGGGCGGGGGGCAAGAATGAGCAGTTCTTC. Residues: CASSGAGGKNEQFF. This chain links TRBV5-4 with TRBJ2-1, with 8 bases that match TRBD2. The germline V gene encodes CDR1 SGHNT and CDR2 YYREEE (reference sequence). The CDR3 is 14 amino acids. The trim removed 4 bases at V and 7 bases at J, leaving 7 bases unmatched.

This clone showed up just a few times. The rearrangement joins TRBV5-1 to TRBJ2-1; D uncertain. The V end was cut by 0 bases, the J end by 7 bases, with 14 bases between. The CDR3 runs to 15 residues. CDR1 and CDR2 (germline): SGHRS, YFSETQ. CDR3 in DNA: TGCGCCAGCAGCTTGGGCCCGGGTGGCACGAATGAGCAGTTCTTC. Translated, it gives CASSLGPGGTNEQFF.